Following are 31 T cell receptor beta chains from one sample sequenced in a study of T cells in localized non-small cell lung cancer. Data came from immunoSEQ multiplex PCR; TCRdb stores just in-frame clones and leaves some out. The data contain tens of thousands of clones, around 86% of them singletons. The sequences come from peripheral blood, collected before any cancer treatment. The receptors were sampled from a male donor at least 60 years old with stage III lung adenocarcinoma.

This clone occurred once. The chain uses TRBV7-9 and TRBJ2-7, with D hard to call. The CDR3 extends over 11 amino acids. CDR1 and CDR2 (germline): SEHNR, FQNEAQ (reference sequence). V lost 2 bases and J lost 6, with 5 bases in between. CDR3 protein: CASSLKGEQYF. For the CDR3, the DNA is TGTGCCAGCAGCTTAAAAGGCGAGCAGTACTTC.

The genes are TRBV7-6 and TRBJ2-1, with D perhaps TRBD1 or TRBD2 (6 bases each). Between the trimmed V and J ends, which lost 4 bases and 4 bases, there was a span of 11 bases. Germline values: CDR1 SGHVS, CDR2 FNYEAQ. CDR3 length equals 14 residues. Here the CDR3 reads CASSWRDNYNEQFF. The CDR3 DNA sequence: TGTGCCAGCAGCTGGCGGGACAATTACAATGAGCAGTTCTTC.

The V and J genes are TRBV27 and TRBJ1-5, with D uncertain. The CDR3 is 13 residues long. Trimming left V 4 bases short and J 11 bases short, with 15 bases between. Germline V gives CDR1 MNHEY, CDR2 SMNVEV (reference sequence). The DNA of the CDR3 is TGTGCCAGCAGTTCTTTGGCCCAAAGGACCCAGCATTTT. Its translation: CASSSLAQRTQHF.

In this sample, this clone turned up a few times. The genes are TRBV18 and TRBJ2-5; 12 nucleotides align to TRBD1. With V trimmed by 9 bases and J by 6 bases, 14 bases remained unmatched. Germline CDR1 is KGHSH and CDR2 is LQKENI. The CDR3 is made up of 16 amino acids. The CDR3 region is CASRSTGTGGMKTQYF. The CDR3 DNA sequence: TGTGCCAGTCGTTCGACCGGGACAGGGGGCATGAAGACCCAGTACTTC.

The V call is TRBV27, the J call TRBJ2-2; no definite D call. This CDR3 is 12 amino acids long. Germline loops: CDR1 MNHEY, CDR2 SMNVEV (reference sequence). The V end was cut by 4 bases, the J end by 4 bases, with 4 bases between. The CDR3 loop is CASSYSTGELFF. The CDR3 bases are TGTGCCAGCAGTTACTCCACCGGGGAGCTGTTTTTT.

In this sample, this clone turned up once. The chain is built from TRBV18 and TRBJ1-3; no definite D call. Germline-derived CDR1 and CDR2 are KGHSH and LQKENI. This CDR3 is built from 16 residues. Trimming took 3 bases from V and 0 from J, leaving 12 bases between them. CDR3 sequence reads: CASSPTEIPSGNTIYF. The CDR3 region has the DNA TGTGCCAGCTCACCCACAGAAATCCCCTCTGGAAACACCATATATTTT.

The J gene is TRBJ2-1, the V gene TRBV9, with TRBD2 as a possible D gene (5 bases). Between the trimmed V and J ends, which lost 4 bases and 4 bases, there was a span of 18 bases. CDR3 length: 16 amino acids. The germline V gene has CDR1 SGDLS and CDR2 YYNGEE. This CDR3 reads CASSTRTLGIYNEQFF. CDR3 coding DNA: TGTGCCAGCAGCACCCGGACGCTCGGGATTTACAATGAGCAGTTCTTC.

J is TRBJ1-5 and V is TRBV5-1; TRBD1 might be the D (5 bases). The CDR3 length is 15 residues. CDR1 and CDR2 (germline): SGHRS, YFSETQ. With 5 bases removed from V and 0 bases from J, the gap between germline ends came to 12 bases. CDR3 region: CASSPGTYSNQPQHF. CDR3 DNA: TGCGCCAGCAGTCCAGGGACTTATAGCAATCAGCCCCAGCATTTT.

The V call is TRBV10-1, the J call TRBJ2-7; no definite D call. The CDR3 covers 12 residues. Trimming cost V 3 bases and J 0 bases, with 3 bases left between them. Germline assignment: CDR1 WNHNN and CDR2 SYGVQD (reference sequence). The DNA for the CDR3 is TGCGCCAGCAGTGACAACTCCTACGAGCAGTACTTC. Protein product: CASSDNSYEQYF.

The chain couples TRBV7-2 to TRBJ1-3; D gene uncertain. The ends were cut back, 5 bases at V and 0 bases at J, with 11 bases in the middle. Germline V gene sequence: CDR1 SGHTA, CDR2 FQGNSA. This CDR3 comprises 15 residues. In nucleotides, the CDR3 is TGTGCCAGCAGCCCCGGGATAAACTCTGGAAACACCATATATTTT. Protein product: CASSPGINSGNTIYF.

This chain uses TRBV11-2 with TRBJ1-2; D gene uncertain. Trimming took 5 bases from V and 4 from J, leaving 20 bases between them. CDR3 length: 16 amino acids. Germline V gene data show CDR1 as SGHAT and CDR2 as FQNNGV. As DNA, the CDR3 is TGTGCCAGCAGCACTCCTACTCCCCTGAAAAGCTATGGCTACACCTTC. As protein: CASSTPTPLKSYGYTF.

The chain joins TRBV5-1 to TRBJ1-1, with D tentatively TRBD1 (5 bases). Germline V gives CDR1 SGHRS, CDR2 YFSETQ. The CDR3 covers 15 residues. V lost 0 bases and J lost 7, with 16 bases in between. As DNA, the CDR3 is TGCGCCAGCAGCTTGGGGGGGAGAAACGCGAATGAAGCTTTCTTT. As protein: CASSLGGRNANEAFF.

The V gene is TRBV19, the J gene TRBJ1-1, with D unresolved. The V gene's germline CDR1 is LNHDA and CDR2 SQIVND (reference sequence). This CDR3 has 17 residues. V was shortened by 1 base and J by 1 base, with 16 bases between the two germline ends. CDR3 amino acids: CASSIAGLTAWNTEAFF. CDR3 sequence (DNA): TGTGCCAGTAGTATAGCCGGACTAACAGCCTGGAACACTGAAGCTTTCTTT.

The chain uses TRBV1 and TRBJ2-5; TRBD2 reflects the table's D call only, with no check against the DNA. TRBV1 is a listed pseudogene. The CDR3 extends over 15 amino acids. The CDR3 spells CTSSQDLAREETQYF. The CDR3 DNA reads TGCACCAGCAGCCAAGATCTTGCGAGGGAAGAGACCCAGTACTTC.

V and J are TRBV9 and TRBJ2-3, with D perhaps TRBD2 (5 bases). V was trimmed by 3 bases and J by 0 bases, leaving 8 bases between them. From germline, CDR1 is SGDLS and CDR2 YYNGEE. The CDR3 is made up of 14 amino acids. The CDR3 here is CASSGVASTDTQYF. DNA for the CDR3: TGTGCCAGCAGCGGAGTAGCGAGCACAGATACGCAGTATTTT.

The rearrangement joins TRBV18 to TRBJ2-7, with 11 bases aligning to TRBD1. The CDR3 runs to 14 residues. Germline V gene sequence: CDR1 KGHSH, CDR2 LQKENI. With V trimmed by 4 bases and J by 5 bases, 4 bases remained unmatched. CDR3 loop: CASSRGQGADEQYF. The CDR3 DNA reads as TGTGCCAGCTCACGAGGACAGGGGGCGGACGAGCAGTACTTC.

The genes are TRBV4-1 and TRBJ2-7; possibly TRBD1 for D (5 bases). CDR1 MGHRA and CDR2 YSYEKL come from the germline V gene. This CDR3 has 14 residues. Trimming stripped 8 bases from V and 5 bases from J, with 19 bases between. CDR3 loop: CASSLSTFRDEQYF. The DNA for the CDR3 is TGCGCCAGCTCGCTATCTACCTTCAGGGACGAGCAGTACTTC.

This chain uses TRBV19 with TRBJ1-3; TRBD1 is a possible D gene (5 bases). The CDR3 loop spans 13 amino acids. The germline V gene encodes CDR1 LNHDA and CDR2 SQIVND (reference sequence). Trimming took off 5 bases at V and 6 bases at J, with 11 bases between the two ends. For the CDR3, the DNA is TGTGCCAGTAGTCGGCCAGGGAAAAACACCATATATTTT. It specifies CASSRPGKNTIYF.

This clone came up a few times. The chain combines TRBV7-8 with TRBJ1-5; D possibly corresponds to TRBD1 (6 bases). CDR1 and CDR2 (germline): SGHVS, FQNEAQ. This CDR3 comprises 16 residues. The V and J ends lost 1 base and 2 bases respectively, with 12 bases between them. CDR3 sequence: CASSLGAQGGNQPQHF. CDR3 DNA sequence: TGTGCCAGCAGCTTAGGCGCACAGGGCGGCAATCAGCCCCAGCATTTT.

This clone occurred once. CDR3 amino acids: CASSGQKNIQYF. CDR3 nucleotide sequence: TGTGCCAGCAGCGGACAGAAAAACATTCAGTACTTC. The chain has TRBV27 and TRBJ2-4; TRBD1 is a possible D gene (6 bases). V was shortened by 6 bases and J by 4 bases, with 7 bases between the two germline ends. This CDR3 comprises 12 residues. Germline V gene lookup returns CDR1 MNHEY and CDR2 SMNVEV (reference sequence).

The DNA for the CDR3 is TGTGCCAGTAGCCTCCGGACAGGGGGCCTGGCTACCTTTAGCAATCAGCCCCAGCATTTT. Its protein product is CASSLRTGGLATFSNQPQHF. The V and J genes are TRBV19 and TRBJ1-5; 11 bases are a match to TRBD1. J gave up 0 bases and V 6 bases, and 16 bases lay outside the gene matches. Germline CDR1 is LNHDA and CDR2 is SQIVND (reference sequence). The CDR3 length is 20 residues.

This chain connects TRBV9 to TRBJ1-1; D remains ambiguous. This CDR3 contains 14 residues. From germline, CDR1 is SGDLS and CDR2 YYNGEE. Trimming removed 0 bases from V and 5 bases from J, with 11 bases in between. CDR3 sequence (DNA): TGTGCCAGCAGCGTAGATATCACGAGAACTGAAGCTTTCTTT. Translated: CASSVDITRTEAFF.

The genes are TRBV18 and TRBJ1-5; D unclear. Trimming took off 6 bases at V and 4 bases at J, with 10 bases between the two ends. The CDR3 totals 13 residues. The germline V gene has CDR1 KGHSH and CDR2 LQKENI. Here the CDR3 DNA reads TGTGCCAGCTCCAAGGAGGGTAATCAGCCCCAGCATTTT. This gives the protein CASSKEGNQPQHF.

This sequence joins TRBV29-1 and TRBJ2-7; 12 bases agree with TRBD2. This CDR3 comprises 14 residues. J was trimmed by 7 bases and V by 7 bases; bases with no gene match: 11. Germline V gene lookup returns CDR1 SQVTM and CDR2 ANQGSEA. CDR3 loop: CSASGRAGMGEQYF. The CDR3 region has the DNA TGCAGCGCTAGCGGGAGGGCCGGGATGGGGGAGCAGTACTTC.

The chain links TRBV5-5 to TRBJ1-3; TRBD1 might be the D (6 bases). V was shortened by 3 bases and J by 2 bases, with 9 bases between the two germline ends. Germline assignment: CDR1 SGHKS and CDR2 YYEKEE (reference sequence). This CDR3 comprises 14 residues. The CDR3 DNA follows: TGTGCCAGCAGCTGGGGGGCAGCTGGAAACACCATATATTTT. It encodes CASSWGAAGNTIYF.

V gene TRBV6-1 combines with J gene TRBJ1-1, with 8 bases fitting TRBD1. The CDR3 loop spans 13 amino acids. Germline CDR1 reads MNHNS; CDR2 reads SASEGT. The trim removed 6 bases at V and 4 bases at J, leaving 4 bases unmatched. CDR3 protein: CASRPTGGTEAFF. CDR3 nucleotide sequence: TGTGCCAGCAGACCAACAGGGGGCACTGAAGCTTTCTTT.

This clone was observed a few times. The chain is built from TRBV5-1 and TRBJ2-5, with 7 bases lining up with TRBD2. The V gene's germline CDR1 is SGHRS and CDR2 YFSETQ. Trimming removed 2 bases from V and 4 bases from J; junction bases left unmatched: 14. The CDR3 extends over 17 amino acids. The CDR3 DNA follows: TGCGCCAGCAGCTTTTCAGTCTCCGGCGGGGGTTTAGAGACCCAGTACTTC. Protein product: CASSFSVSGGGLETQYF.

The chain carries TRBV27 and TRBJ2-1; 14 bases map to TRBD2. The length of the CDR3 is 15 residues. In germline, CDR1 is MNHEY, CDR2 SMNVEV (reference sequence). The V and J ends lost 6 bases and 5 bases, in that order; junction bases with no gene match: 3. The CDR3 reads CASRRLAGGNNEQFF. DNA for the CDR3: TGTGCCAGCAGAAGACTAGCGGGGGGGAACAATGAGCAGTTCTTC.

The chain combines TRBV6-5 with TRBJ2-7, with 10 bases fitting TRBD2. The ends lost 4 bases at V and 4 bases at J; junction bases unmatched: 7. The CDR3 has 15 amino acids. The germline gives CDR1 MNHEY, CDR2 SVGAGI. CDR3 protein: CASSSTGLALYEQYF. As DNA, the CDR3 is TGTGCCAGCAGTTCGACGGGACTAGCGCTTTACGAGCAGTACTTC.

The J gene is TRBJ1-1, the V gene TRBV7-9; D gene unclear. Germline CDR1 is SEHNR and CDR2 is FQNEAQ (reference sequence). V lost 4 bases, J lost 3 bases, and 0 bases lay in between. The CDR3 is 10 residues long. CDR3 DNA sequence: TGTGCCAGCAGCTACACTGAAGCTTTCTTT. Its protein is CASSYTEAFF.

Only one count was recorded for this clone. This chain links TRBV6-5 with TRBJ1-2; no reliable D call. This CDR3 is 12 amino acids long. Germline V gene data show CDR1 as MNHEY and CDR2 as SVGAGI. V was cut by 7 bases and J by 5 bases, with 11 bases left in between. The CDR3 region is CASTLDTYGYTF. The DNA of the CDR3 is TGTGCCAGCACCCTCGACACATATGGCTACACCTTC.